Listed here are 3 T cell receptor beta chains from one sample, sequenced in a study of T cells in Graves' hyperthyroidism and ophthalmopathy. Amplified TCR beta CDR3 regions derived from RNA transcripts. HTBI primers were employed in a first-round RT-PCR of the TCR CDR3. TCRdb processed the multiplex PCR reads anew with MiXCR; each CDR3 protein has one entry. The repertoire holds around 600,000 distinct CDR3 sequences, with roughly 16% as singletons. Source material: blood. These receptors originate from a woman aged 40 to 55 with Graves' ophthalmopathy.

In its sample, this clonotype was seen many times. The rearrangement uses TRBV29-1 and TRBJ1-2, with 8 bases matching TRBD1. With 7 bases clipped from V and 3 bases from J, the junction kept 7 bases outside the gene matches. The CDR3 consists of 13 residues. In germline, CDR1 is SQVTM, CDR2 ANQGSEA. CDR3 sequence reads: CSAGQGPDYGYTF. CDR3 sequence (DNA): TGCAGCGCTGGACAGGGTCCGGACTATGGCTACACCTTC.

The table lists this clonotype with many counts. J is TRBJ2-1 and V is TRBV20-1; 7 bases line up with TRBD2. V dropped 5 bases and J dropped 0; count of bases not matched to a gene: 4. Germline assignment: CDR1 DFQATT and CDR2 SNEGSKA (reference sequence). This CDR3 spans 14 amino acids. CDR3 in DNA: TGCAGTGCTCCACGGGGGGACTCCTACAATGAGCAGTTCTTC. Its translation is CSAPRGDSYNEQFF.

This sequence joins TRBV2 and TRBJ2-7, with D tentatively TRBD2 (5 bases). The CDR3 sequence is 14 residues long. Germline V gene data show CDR1 as SNHLY and CDR2 as FYNNEI. V lost 2 bases and J 6 bases, leaving 14 bases between the germline ends. CDR3 sequence (DNA): TGTGCCAGCAGTGAAAGGCTGCGACGGGGCGAGCAGTACTTC. Its protein product is CASSERLRRGEQYF.